This T cell receptor (beta chain) is from a study of sequential checkpoint blockade in melanoma. Across the whole study: Patients were randomized 1:1 to nivolumab-then-ipilimumab or ipilimumab-then-nivolumab first-line. Both treatment sequences were followed by maintenance nivolumab.

Profiled with immunoSEQ multiplex PCR; TCRdb holds only in-frame clones, not every one. The sample comprises 34,000 or so clones, 82% of which are singletons, and 15% to 20% rests with the top ten. The sample's treatment: randomized to nivolumab then ipilimumab (arm A) or the reverse (arm B). None of the patients previously received DNA-damaging chemotherapy. Germline CDR1 is SGHAT and CDR2 is FQNNGV. This CDR3 spans 13 amino acids. The V gene lost 1 base and the J gene lost 8 bases, with 9 bases spanning the gap. J is TRBJ2-1 and V is TRBV11-2; D is unclear. The origin of this receptor is a human donor with melanoma. The input for sequencing was CD8+ T cells sorted from blood (inferred from file names), taken from a patient given nivolumab and ipilimumab in sequence. The CDR3 sequence: CASSLGFVDEQFF. CDR3 nucleotides: TGTGCCAGCAGCTTAGGTTTTGTCGATGAGCAGTTCTTC. Variable domain in full (rest from reference TRBV11-2 and TRBJ2-1): EAGVAQSPRYKIIEKRQSVAFWCNPISGHATLYWYQQILGQGPKLLIQFQNNGVVDDSQLPKDRFSAERLKGVDSTLKIQPAKLEDSAVYLCASSLGFVDEQFFGPGTRLTVL.